One and the same sample provided the 10 T cell receptor beta chains below, sequenced in a study of T-cell memory formation after mild COVID-19. TCRdb re-derived calls from the 5' RACE reads in MiXCR, one entry per CDR3 protein. The sample comprises approximately 100,000 distinct CDR3 sequences, 15% to 20% of which are singletons, and approximately 28% rests with the top ten. The sample consisted of PBMCs or a T cell subset sorted from them (not recorded which). The receptors here all came from an adult woman who had mild COVID-19 (a few samples of this study predate the infection). Cell type and time point are not known.

This chain connects TRBV11-2 to TRBJ2-7; weak D call: TRBD2 (5 bases). Germline CDR1 is SGHAT and CDR2 is FQNNGV. The CDR3 runs to 15 residues. V dropped 3 bases and J dropped 4 bases, with 16 bases sitting between them. CDR3 sequence reads: CASSFSGSPGYEQYF. The CDR3, as DNA: TGTGCCAGCAGCTTCTCGGGCAGTCCGGGGTACGAGCAGTACTTC.

This clonotype was counted a few times. J is TRBJ1-2 and V is TRBV4-1; D uncertain. The V gene's germline CDR1 is MGHRA and CDR2 YSYEKL. CDR3 length: 14 residues. V was pared by 2 bases and J by 1 base, with 8 bases between. The CDR3 region has the DNA TGCGCCAGCAGCCAATCGGACGGTAACTATGGCTACACCTTC. It specifies CASSQSDGNYGYTF.

In DNA form, the CDR3 reads TGCGCCAGCAGCCAAGACCAGGGAGTCTACGAGCAGTACTTC. Residues: CASSQDQGVYEQYF. The chain uses TRBV4-1 and TRBJ2-7; TRBD1 or TRBD2 may be the D gene (5 bases each). V was pared by 0 bases and J by 3 bases, with 9 bases between. The germline V gene encodes CDR1 MGHRA and CDR2 YSYEKL. The CDR3 is 14 amino acids.

V is TRBV18 and J is TRBJ2-1; tentative D call: TRBD2 (6 bases). This CDR3 is built from 16 residues. V lost 2 bases and J lost 2, with 13 bases in between. Germline V gives CDR1 KGHSH, CDR2 LQKENI. This CDR3 is CASSPGAGQAYNEQFF. The CDR3 DNA sequence: TGTGCCAGCTCACCAGGAGCGGGTCAGGCCTACAATGAGCAGTTCTTC.

This clonotype was seen at least ten times. This chain connects TRBV4-1 to TRBJ2-1; D might be TRBD1 (6 bases). The CDR3 extends over 16 amino acids. The V end was cut by 0 bases, the J end by 8 bases, with 17 bases between. Germline CDR1 and CDR2: MGHRA and YSYEKL. DNA of the CDR3: TGCGCCAGCAGCCAAGATTGGGGGCCGCGACGGGATGAGCAGTTCTTC. Translated, it gives CASSQDWGPRRDEQFF.

The chain is built from TRBV5-6 and TRBJ2-7; D unresolved. Germline V gives CDR1 SGHDT, CDR2 YYEEEE. The ends were cut back, 1 base at V and 2 bases at J, with 7 bases in the middle. This CDR3 is 13 amino acids long. CDR3 in amino acids: CASSLNGAYEQYF. The CDR3 DNA sequence: TGTGCCAGCAGCTTGAACGGAGCCTACGAGCAGTACTTC.

V is TRBV2 and J is TRBJ2-5; 7 bases match TRBD1. This CDR3 region has 15 residues. The ends lost 6 bases at V and 4 bases at J; junction bases unmatched: 11. The germline CDR1 and CDR2 sequences are SNHLY and FYNNEI. DNA of the CDR3: TGTGCCAGCAGCCCTGGGACAGCCTTGGGAGAGACCCAGTACTTC. As protein: CASSPGTALGETQYF.

V is TRBV29-1 and J is TRBJ2-1; TRBD1 might be the D (6 bases). The length of the CDR3 is 15 residues. CDR1 SQVTM and CDR2 ANQGSEA come from the germline V gene. V lost 3 bases and J 4 bases, leaving 16 bases between the germline ends. The DNA of the CDR3 is TGCAGCGTTGAGGGGACAAGACGACAATACAATGAGCAGTTCTTC. Translation: CSVEGTRRQYNEQFF.

CDR3 sequence reads: CASSPLTGVWGKETQYF. The CDR3 region has the DNA TGTGCCAGCAGCCCGTTAACAGGGGTGTGGGGAAAAGAGACCCAGTACTTC. This rearrangement joins TRBV6-6 to TRBJ2-5, with 7 bases identical to TRBD1. Unmatched junction bases numbered 16, after V lost 6 bases and J lost 3 bases. This CDR3 region has 17 residues. The V gene's germline CDR1 is MNHNY and CDR2 SVGAGI (reference sequence).

This chain uses TRBV4-3 with TRBJ1-2; maybe TRBD1 (6 bases). Trimming removed 1 base from V and 4 bases from J, with 10 bases in between. Germline V gives CDR1 LGHNA, CDR2 YSLEER. The CDR3 extends over 14 amino acids. The chain's CDR3 is CASSQAQGPYGYTF. CDR3 DNA: TGCGCCAGCAGCCAAGCGCAGGGGCCCTATGGCTACACCTTC.